What follows are 28 T cell receptor beta chains derived from one specimen sequenced in a study of blood T cells in healthy people across ages. The second PCR ran roughly 6 to 12 cycles with a sample-barcoded 5' primer and J-beta primers. TCRdb independently ran MiXCR on the 5' RACE reads; one entry per CDR3 protein. The table shows hundreds of thousands of distinct CDR3 sequences, with more than 45% occurring only once. Sequencing was carried out using blood. The receptors originated from a man aged 55-75 years in good health.

The chain joins TRBV6-1 to TRBJ2-5; D tentatively fits TRBD1 or TRBD2 (5 bases each). This CDR3 contains 15 residues. Germline CDR1 is MNHNS and CDR2 is SASEGT. Between the trimmed V and J ends, which lost 8 bases and 1 base, there was a span of 17 bases. The CDR3 bases are TGTGCCAGCTGCCCTCGTTTTGGGGGCCAAGAGACCCAGTACTTC. Translation gives CASCPRFGGQETQYF.

This clonotype was detected ten times or more. This chain connects TRBV2 to TRBJ2-1; the match to TRBD1 covers 8 bases. Germline V gives CDR1 SNHLY, CDR2 FYNNEI. The CDR3 sequence is 14 residues long. Losses at the gene ends were 6 bases for V and 6 bases for J; bases not matched to a gene: 7. CDR3 protein: CASRGQVVANEQFF. DNA of the CDR3: TGTGCCAGCAGGGGACAGGTTGTTGCCAATGAGCAGTTCTTC.

This chain joins TRBV15 and TRBJ2-3, with 8 bases matching TRBD2. The V gene's germline CDR1 is LNHNV and CDR2 YYDKDF (reference sequence). The trim removed 0 bases at V and 2 bases at J, leaving 10 bases unmatched. The CDR3 runs to 18 residues. Here the CDR3 DNA reads TGTGCCACCAGCAGAGATGGACCGGGACTAGGATCCACAGATACGCAGTATTTT. Residues: CATSRDGPGLGSTDTQYF.

V is TRBV6-2 or TRBV6-3 and J is TRBJ2-3; D unresolved. The CDR3 spans 11 residues. The V end lost 4 bases, the J end lost 4 bases, and 3 bases lay between the germline ends. Germline V CDR1 and CDR2: MNHEY, SVGEGT. The CDR3 bases are TGTGCCAGCAGTTGGGCAGATACGCAGTATTTT. It codes for CASSWADTQYF.

The chain combines TRBV2 with TRBJ2-7; D is tentatively TRBD1 or TRBD2 (6 bases each). The CDR3 is 14 residues long. Germline V lookup: CDR1 SNHLY, CDR2 FYNNEI. V was shortened by 8 bases and J by 2 bases, with 16 bases between the two germline ends. CDR3 in DNA: TGTGCCAGCGCGCAAGGGGGGAACCCCTACGAGCAGTACTTC. Its protein product is CASAQGGNPYEQYF.

This clonotype occurred a few times. The chain couples TRBV6-2 or TRBV6-3 to TRBJ2-3; TRBD2 matches at 7 bases. The V and J ends lost 4 bases and 4 bases, in that order; junction bases with no gene match: 8. The CDR3 runs to 15 residues. Germline CDR1 reads MNHEY; CDR2 reads SVGEGT. In DNA, the CDR3 is TGTGCCAGCAGTTCAGGACTAGAGTTCCCAGATACGCAGTATTTT. Residues: CASSSGLEFPDTQYF.

Written as DNA, the CDR3 is TGCGCCAGCAGTGAGTCGACTCGACGCACCGGGGCCAACGTCCTGACTTTC. It encodes CASSESTRRTGANVLTF. The gene calls are TRBV10-2 and TRBJ2-6; D is unclear. V lost 0 bases and J 4 bases, leaving 13 bases between the germline ends. The CDR3 sequence is 17 residues long. Germline V gene data show CDR1 as WSHSY and CDR2 as SAAADI.

This clonotype was counted many times. This chain uses TRBV2 with TRBJ1-2; no firm D call. From germline, CDR1 is SNHLY and CDR2 FYNNEI. The CDR3 is made up of 15 amino acids. V shed 5 bases and J shed 8 bases, with 21 bases lying between them. CDR3 nucleotide sequence: TGTGCCAGCAGTCCACGCGGGGTTATCCGCCGAGGCTACACCTTC. This codes for CASSPRGVIRRGYTF.

A note on this clonotype: A much bigger clone sits one base away, suggesting this may be a read error. The chain employs TRBV5-1 and TRBJ2-7; the match to TRBD1 covers 7 bases. This CDR3 has 14 amino acids. CDR1 and CDR2 from the germline V gene are SGHRS and YFSETQ. CDR3 in amino acids: CASSPRTGNYERYF. CDR3 coding DNA: TGCGCCAGCAGCCCACGGACAGGAAATTACGAGCGGTACTTC.

The chain recombines TRBV3-1 with TRBJ2-3, with 7 bases matching TRBD2. V was pared by 1 base and J by 4 bases, with 2 bases of the junction left unmatched. From germline, CDR1 is LGHDT and CDR2 YNNKEL (reference sequence). The CDR3 is 14 amino acids. The CDR3 protein is CASSQGLAADTQYF. CDR3 DNA sequence: TGTGCCAGCAGCCAAGGTCTAGCGGCAGATACGCAGTATTTT.

The chain is built from TRBV4-1 and TRBJ2-7; 7 positions agree with TRBD1. There are 15 residues in the CDR3. Losses at the gene ends were 4 bases for V and 1 base for J; bases not matched to a gene: 7. CDR1 is MGHRA, CDR2 YSYEKL, per germline. Here the CDR3 reads CASSLTGDPSYEQYF. CDR3 bases: TGCGCCAGCAGCCTCACAGGGGACCCTTCCTACGAGCAGTACTTC.

This clonotype has a single count. The chain couples TRBV20-1 to TRBJ1-1; D may be TRBD1 (6 bases). V gave up 8 bases and J gave up 1 base, with 17 bases separating them. This CDR3 contains 14 residues. The germline V gene has CDR1 DFQATT and CDR2 SNEGSKA (reference sequence). The CDR3 nucleotides are TGCAGTACATATCACAGGGATTGGAACACTGAAGCTTTCTTT. Protein sequence: CSTYHRDWNTEAFF.

This clonotype was counted ten times or more. The chain joins TRBV5-6 to TRBJ1-4; 8 bases match TRBD1. The germline V gene has CDR1 SGHDT and CDR2 YYEEEE. This CDR3 comprises 14 residues. V was pared by 1 base and J by 8 bases, with 4 bases of the junction left unmatched. As DNA, the CDR3 is TGTGCCAGCAGCTTGCAGGGGGCAGGGGAAAAACTGTTTTTT. Translating gives CASSLQGAGEKLFF.

The chain has TRBV20-1 and TRBJ2-3; 8 bases line up with TRBD2. The CDR3 totals 13 residues. Germline loops: CDR1 DFQATT, CDR2 SNEGSKA (reference sequence). Trimming removed 3 bases from V and 9 bases from J; junction bases left unmatched: 8. The CDR3 DNA follows: TGCAGTGCTAGCCGCGGGCGGGGGGACACGCAGTATTTT. This sequence encodes CSASRGRGDTQYF.

The genes are TRBV12-3 or TRBV12-4 and TRBJ2-1, with 9 positions matching TRBD2. Trimming took 4 bases from V and 0 from J; bases not matched to a gene: 4. The CDR3 totals 16 residues. For the CDR3, the DNA is TGTGCCAGCAGTTCGGTAGCGGGGGACTCCTACAATGAGCAGTTCTTC. Its translation is CASSSVAGDSYNEQFF.

This clonotype occurred many times. The chain is built from TRBV5-1 and TRBJ2-1; 10 nucleotides agree with TRBD2. Trimming took 0 bases from V and 10 from J; bases not matched to a gene: 7. The CDR3 contains 15 residues. The germline CDR1 and CDR2 sequences are SGHRS and YFSETQ. The CDR3 loop reads CASSLVAGGLEEQFF. DNA for the CDR3: TGCGCCAGCAGCTTGGTAGCGGGAGGACTCGAGGAGCAGTTCTTC.

V is TRBV3-1 and J is TRBJ2-7, with D tentatively TRBD1 (6 bases). TRBJ2-5 matches the DNA end more closely, so the J call is doubtful. Germline values: CDR1 LGHDT, CDR2 YNNKEL (reference sequence). This CDR3 comprises 17 residues. This CDR3 reads CASSQRGNTRVQETQYF. In DNA form, the CDR3 reads TGTGCCAGCAGCCAAAGGGGGAACACTAGGGTCCAAGAGACCCAGTACTTC.

The J gene is TRBJ1-2, the V gene TRBV10-3, with D unclear. With 4 bases removed from V and 5 bases from J, the gap between germline ends came to 11 bases. There are 13 residues in the CDR3. Germline V CDR1 and CDR2: ENHRY, SYGVKD. Here the CDR3 DNA reads TGTGCCATCAGTGGAACGGCAGGATATGGCTACACCTTC. Encoded protein: CAISGTAGYGYTF.

This clonotype has a handful of counts. The V gene is TRBV20-1, the J gene TRBJ2-3; D unclear. Germline lookup yields CDR1 DFQATT and CDR2 SNEGSKA (reference sequence). The CDR3 is 13 residues long. V lost 3 bases and J lost 2, with 9 bases in between. The DNA of the CDR3 is TGCAGTGCTAGCCCTGAGTTCACAGATACGCAGTATTTT. It is translated as CSASPEFTDTQYF.

A few counts support this clonotype. CDR3 residues: CASSRDRGTQYF. CDR3 bases: TGTGCCAGCAGCCGGGACAGGGGGACCCAGTACTTC. The chain combines TRBV7-9 with TRBJ2-5; 10 nucleotides align to TRBD1. Trimming cost V 5 bases and J 7 bases; bases outside gene matches: 1. CDR3 length equals 12 residues. CDR1 is SEHNR and CDR2 is FQNEAQ in the germline V gene (reference sequence).

This rearrangement joins TRBV25-1 to TRBJ2-4, with 10 bases lining up with TRBD2. The J call may be wrong; the DNA end is better matched by TRBJ2-7. The germline V gene encodes CDR1 MGHDK and CDR2 SYGVNS. The CDR3 is 16 residues long. CDR3 bases: TGTGCCAGCAGTGGTTCTAAGGGGACTAGCGACTACGAGCAGTACTTC. Its protein is CASSGSKGTSDYEQYF.

The V and J genes are TRBV14 and TRBJ2-5; 9 bases are shared with TRBD2. This CDR3 comprises 18 residues. Germline lookup yields CDR1 SGHDN and CDR2 FVKESK. V dropped 4 bases and J dropped 0; count of bases not matched to a gene: 12. CDR3 residues: CASSLLRAASGDQETQYF. CDR3 in DNA: TGTGCCAGCAGCCTCCTAAGGGCAGCTAGCGGGGACCAAGAGACCCAGTACTTC.

The chain recombines TRBV7-9 with TRBJ2-7; D gene uncertain. The end of the DNA fits TRBJ2-5 better, so the J call may be wrong. The CDR3 sequence is 13 residues long. Germline V gene sequence: CDR1 SEHNR, CDR2 FQNEAQ (reference sequence). CDR3 loop: CASSLSLRETQYF. The CDR3 DNA is TGTGCCAGCAGCTTATCACTTCGGGAGACCCAGTACTTC.

This clonotype has a handful of counts. The chain employs TRBV12-3 or TRBV12-4 and TRBJ1-2; 8 nucleotides line up with TRBD1. With V trimmed by 7 bases and J by 3 bases, 7 bases remained unmatched. This CDR3 contains 14 residues. The CDR3 loop is CASTTTGADYGYTF. The CDR3 nucleotides are TGTGCCAGCACCACGACAGGGGCTGACTATGGCTACACCTTC.

In regard to this clonotype: At one end the junction does not follow the germline gene, possibly because of a read error. The V call is TRBV5-1, the J call TRBJ2-5; D gene unclear. The CDR3 consists of 14 residues. Germline lookup yields CDR1 SGHRS and CDR2 YFSETQ. CDR3 sequence reads: CAGSLGSTQETQYF. The CDR3 DNA sequence: TGCGCCGGCAGCTTGGGCAGCACTCAAGAGACCCAGTACTTC.

Ten or more counts support this clonotype. This chain joins TRBV20-1 and TRBJ1-2, with D hard to call. Germline V gene lookup returns CDR1 DFQATT and CDR2 SNEGSKA (reference sequence). The CDR3 consists of 13 residues. Trimming stripped 0 bases from V and 5 bases from J, with 10 bases between. CDR3 in DNA: TGCAGTGCTAGAGATCCACTTGGGTATGGCTACACCTTC. It specifies CSARDPLGYGYTF.

This clonotype was seen ten or more times. V and J are TRBV4-2 and TRBJ2-5; the match to TRBD1 covers 8 bases. The CDR3 consists of 19 residues. The ends lost 0 bases at V and 5 bases at J; junction bases unmatched: 17. In germline, CDR1 is LGHNA, CDR2 YNFKEQ. The CDR3 here is CASSQDRGTTGALGETQYF. DNA of the CDR3: TGTGCCAGCAGCCAAGATAGGGGGACGACAGGGGCCTTGGGGGAGACCCAGTACTTC.

V usage is TRBV10-3 and J usage is TRBJ2-1; TRBD2 aligns across 14 bases. The V and J ends lost 5 bases and 7 bases, in that order; junction bases with no gene match: 10. The CDR3 totals 17 residues. Germline loops: CDR1 ENHRY, CDR2 SYGVKD. The CDR3 sequence is CAISTTGTSGSKNEQFF. DNA of the CDR3: TGTGCCATCAGTACAACCGGGACTAGCGGGAGTAAAAATGAGCAGTTCTTC.